This T cell receptor (beta chain) was recorded in a study of Graves' ophthalmopathy and Graves' hyperthyroidism. Moderate-to-severe activity, with CAS ≥3, NOSPECS ≥4 and duration under 3 months, characterized the donors with ophthalmopathy. Clinicians made diagnoses from clinical symptoms, serum thyroxine, TRAb, thyroid ultrasound and orbital computed tomography. Findings of the study overall: Most thyroid clonotypes with frequency above 0.001 were detected in blood too. With a specificity of 72.22% and a sensitivity of 60% to 71%, the model predicted ophthalmopathy progression.

The germline V gene encodes CDR1 LNHDA and CDR2 SQIVND (reference sequence). The CDR3 extends over 12 amino acids. V was clipped by 10 bases and J by 6 bases, with 15 bases between them. RNA served as the template for amplifying TCR beta CDR3 regions. The library came from an HTBI-primed first-round RT-PCR and a second-round multiplex PCR. TCRdb recomputed calls from the multiplex PCR reads with MiXCR, one row per CDR3 protein. The repertoire consists of almost 750,000 distinct CDR3 sequences, with roughly 41% occurring once and the leading ten covering around 40%. This clonotype was seen repeatedly, ten times or more. The antigen remains unidentified.

This chain joins TRBV19 and TRBJ1-2; D not resolved. Sequencing was performed on peripheral blood. The source of this sequence is an adult man with Graves' ophthalmopathy. CDR3: CATRPRTDGYTF. The CDR3 nucleotides read TGTGCCACCAGGCCCCGGACGGATGGCTACACCTTC.